This passage covers 2 T cell receptor beta chains from one sample sequenced in a study of T-cell reconstitution after alpha-beta-depleted transplantation in children. The TCRbeta library was prepared with unique molecular identifiers. MiXCR, applied by TCRdb to the PCR reads, yields one record per CDR3 protein. The data contain 780,000 or so distinct CDR3 sequences, approximately 15% of them singletons. This specimen consisted of PBMCs, mostly from graft donor cells, obtained 360 days after TCRalphabeta/CD19-depleted stem cell transplant. The receptors derive from a male patient younger than 18 who had a stem cell transplant for acute lymphoblastic leukemia, so the T cells may come from the graft donor.

This rearrangement joins TRBV10-3 to TRBJ2-7, with 9 bases aligning to TRBD1. Looked up from germline, CDR1 is ENHRY and CDR2 is SYGVKD. Trimming at V came to 4 bases and at J to 5 bases, leaving 12 bases not matched to a gene. The CDR3 loop spans 16 amino acids. CDR3 nucleotide sequence: TGTGCCATCAGTGGGGGGACAGGGATCGGCGGCCACGAGCAGTACTTC. Translation gives CAISGGTGIGGHEQYF.

The rearrangement uses TRBV11-2 and TRBJ2-7, with 14 bases aligning to TRBD2. V gave up 5 bases and J gave up 5 bases; unmatched junction bases: 8. Germline V CDR1 and CDR2: SGHAT, FQNNGV. The CDR3 loop spans 16 amino acids. CDR3 sequence (DNA): TGTGCCAGCAGCCCGGGACTAGCGGGAGAAACCCACGAGCAGTACTTC. It is translated as CASSPGLAGETHEQYF.